The 21 T cell receptor beta chains below all came from one sample that was sequenced in a study of T cell responses to AZD1222 COVID-19 vaccine. Assay: immunoSEQ multiplex PCR; the TCRdb copy retains only in-frame clones and omits some. Among 75,000 to 95,000 clones listed, just under 90% were seen once. The sample consisted of peripheral blood, taken on day 0 of MenACWY control vaccination. The receptor source for this set is an adult in good health.

V gene TRBV9 combines with J gene TRBJ2-1, with TRBD2 identical over 9 bases. Unmatched junction bases numbered 12, after V lost 0 bases and J lost 8 bases. This CDR3 has 17 amino acids. CDR1 is SGDLS, CDR2 YYNGEE, per germline. The CDR3 reads CASSVGSFAGGPDEQFF. In nucleotides, the CDR3 is TGTGCCAGCAGCGTAGGTTCTTTCGCGGGGGGGCCGGATGAGCAGTTCTTC.

This sequence joins TRBV14 and TRBJ1-2, with 9 bases matching TRBD1. V lost 5 bases and J lost 2; bases outside the gene matches: 3. Germline V lookup: CDR1 SGHDN, CDR2 FVKESK. The CDR3 is 14 residues long. The CDR3 region is CASSGGQGNYGYTF. CDR3 nucleotides: TGTGCCAGCAGCGGAGGACAGGGGAACTATGGCTACACCTTC.

The chain combines TRBV6-5 with TRBJ2-7; 9 nucleotides align to TRBD2. Per the germline V gene, CDR1 is MNHEY and CDR2 is SVGAGI. This CDR3 is built from 14 residues. V lost 8 bases, J lost 3 bases, and 8 bases stayed unmatched. The CDR3 reads CASGLSGGDYEQYF. In DNA, the CDR3 is TGTGCCAGCGGGCTTAGCGGGGGAGACTACGAGCAGTACTTC.

Written as DNA, the CDR3 is TGTGCCAGCAGTTTTATGGACAAGTCCGAGCAGTACTTC. This sequence encodes CASSFMDKSEQYF. The gene calls are TRBV12-3 or TRBV12-4 and TRBJ2-7, with D possibly matching TRBD1 (5 bases). The CDR3 is 13 residues long. Trimming took 3 bases from V and 6 from J, leaving 12 bases between them.

This clone was counted once. V gene TRBV7-2 combines with J gene TRBJ2-6; TRBD2 is a possible D gene (6 bases). The ends were cut back, 5 bases at V and 0 bases at J, with 11 bases in the middle. This CDR3 contains 16 residues. CDR1 is SGHTA and CDR2 is FQGNSA in the germline V gene. The DNA of the CDR3 is TGTGCCAGCAGCCCCGGGGGTACCTCTGGGGCCAACGTCCTGACTTTC. This sequence encodes CASSPGGTSGANVLTF.

This clone has more than one count but fewer than ten. The rearrangement joins TRBV3-1 (or the pseudogene TRBV3-2) to TRBJ1-5, with D perhaps TRBD1 (5 bases). Trimming removed 5 bases from V and 15 bases from J, with 14 bases in between. Per germline, CDR1 LGHDT and CDR2 YNNKEL (reference sequence). The CDR3 has 11 amino acids. The CDR3 DNA is TGTGCCAGCAGCTCTCGGGACTCTCTGCATTTT. Translating gives CASSSRDSLHF.

The rearrangement links TRBV6-5 to TRBJ1-2, with D possibly TRBD1 on 6 matching bases. This CDR3 is built from 12 residues. The germline V gene has CDR1 MNHEY and CDR2 SVGAGI. Trimming pared 4 bases from V and 5 bases from J, leaving 8 bases between. The CDR3 here is CASSLQGYGYTF. As DNA, the CDR3 is TGTGCCAGCAGTTTACAGGGATATGGCTACACCTTC.

The chain employs TRBV4-1 and TRBJ2-3; D is uncertain. Germline V gives CDR1 MGHRA, CDR2 YSYEKL. CDR3 length equals 15 residues. Deletions cut 0 bases from V and 2 bases from J, with 9 bases between. CDR3 DNA: TGCGCCAGCAGCCAAGATTGGGCGGTCACAGATACGCAGTATTTT. The encoded protein is CASSQDWAVTDTQYF.

V gene TRBV19 combines with J gene TRBJ2-7; TRBD1 matches 7 bases. Germline CDR1 reads LNHDA; CDR2 reads SQIVND (reference sequence). Losses at the gene ends were 6 bases for V and 4 bases for J; bases not matched to a gene: 12. The CDR3 spans 15 residues. The CDR3 sequence is CASRPKKGGGYEQYF. The CDR3 nucleotides read TGTGCCAGTAGACCGAAGAAAGGGGGCGGTTACGAGCAGTACTTC.

In DNA, the CDR3 is TGTGCCAGCAGCCCTCCCGGGACAGCATATGGCTACACCTTC. Amino acid sequence: CASSPPGTAYGYTF. The chain employs TRBV7-3 and TRBJ1-2; 7 bases fit TRBD1. V trimming: 5 bases; J trimming: 5 bases; junction bases outside the gene matches: 8. This CDR3 spans 14 amino acids. CDR1 and CDR2 from the germline V gene are SGHTA and FQGTGA.

The J gene is TRBJ2-1, the V gene TRBV7-2, with a weak D call TRBD2 (6 bases). CDR1 SGHTA and CDR2 FQGNSA come from the germline V gene. Trimming left V 2 bases short and J 3 bases short, with 11 bases between. The CDR3 contains 15 residues. This CDR3 reads CASSLWGDLYNEQFF. The DNA for the CDR3 is TGTGCCAGCAGCTTATGGGGGGACCTCTACAATGAGCAGTTCTTC.

The rearrangement joins TRBV27 to TRBJ1-2; maybe TRBD1 (6 bases). Germline lookup yields CDR1 MNHEY and CDR2 SMNVEV (reference sequence). Deletions cut 1 base from V and 4 bases from J, with 10 bases between. The CDR3 spans 14 residues. The CDR3 DNA is TGTGCCAGCAGTTTATACCCGGGGGCCTATGGCTACACCTTC. Amino acids: CASSLYPGAYGYTF.

The chain employs TRBV4-3 and TRBJ1-5; D gene ambiguous. CDR1 LGHNA and CDR2 YSLEER come from the germline V gene. Trimming removed 2 bases at V and 3 bases at J, with 11 bases between. There are 15 residues in the CDR3. The CDR3 bases are TGCGCCAGCAGCCAACAATTATATGACAATCAGCCCCAGCATTTT. Encoded protein: CASSQQLYDNQPQHF.

This chain connects TRBV28 to TRBJ2-7; 7 nucleotides match TRBD2. The CDR3 consists of 15 residues. Germline V lookup: CDR1 MDHEN, CDR2 SYDVKM. The V and J ends lost 5 bases and 1 base, in that order; junction bases with no gene match: 8. The CDR3 DNA reads as TGTGCCAGCAGTCTCGTCGGGGGGTCTTCCTACGAGCAGTACTTC. It is translated as CASSLVGGSSYEQYF.

The chain employs TRBV15 and TRBJ2-3; D unresolved. The CDR3 spans 14 residues. Germline assignment: CDR1 LNHNV and CDR2 YYDKDF (reference sequence). The V gene lost 3 bases and the J gene lost 0 bases, with 7 bases spanning the gap. The DNA of the CDR3 is TGTGCCACCAGCAGTACCGTTAGCACAGATACGCAGTATTTT. Its protein product is CATSSTVSTDTQYF.

The chain recombines TRBV7-3 with TRBJ2-1, with 7 bases identical to TRBD1. The V and J ends lost 0 bases and 5 bases, in that order; junction bases with no gene match: 1. CDR1 is SGHTA, CDR2 FQGTGA, per germline. This CDR3 contains 14 residues. The CDR3 reads CASSLTGTDNEQFF. Written as DNA, the CDR3 is TGTGCCAGCAGCTTAACCGGGACAGACAATGAGCAGTTCTTC.

The chain has TRBV2 and TRBJ1-4; perhaps TRBD1 as D (6 bases). The CDR3 sequence is 13 residues long. V dropped 7 bases and J dropped 12 bases, with 18 bases sitting between them. Germline CDR1 SNHLY, CDR2 FYNNEI. The CDR3 coding sequence is TGTGCCAGCAAAATCGGACCGGGACAACAACTGTTTTTT. Its translation: CASKIGPGQQLFF.

The V call is TRBV24-1, the J call TRBJ2-6; TRBD1 agrees at 12 bases. Germline CDR1 KGHDR, CDR2 SFDVKD. V lost 4 bases to trimming and J lost 4 bases; unmatched junction nucleotides: 4. This CDR3 has 17 residues. CDR3 amino acids: CATSDGTGGLGANVLTF. The CDR3 DNA sequence: TGTGCCACCAGTGACGGGACAGGGGGCCTGGGGGCCAACGTCCTGACTTTC.

The chain uses TRBV2 and TRBJ2-2; D assignment may be TRBD1 or TRBD2 (5 bases each). The germline V gene has CDR1 SNHLY and CDR2 FYNNEI. The CDR3 loop spans 15 amino acids. With 6 bases removed from V and 7 bases from J, the gap between germline ends came to 18 bases. CDR3 sequence: CASRAGTGINGELFF. CDR3 sequence (DNA): TGTGCCAGCAGGGCCGGGACCGGCATCAACGGGGAGCTGTTTTTT.

This chain connects TRBV6-4 to TRBJ1-6; D is perhaps TRBD1 (6 bases). From germline, CDR1 is MRHNA and CDR2 SNTAGT. The CDR3 has 16 amino acids. The V end lost 2 bases, the J end lost 9 bases, and 17 bases lay between the germline ends. The CDR3 region has the DNA TGTGCCAGCAGTGACCCACGGACAGCACTTGGTTCACCCCTCCACTTT. This translates into CASSDPRTALGSPLHF.

V is TRBV12-3 or TRBV12-4 and J is TRBJ1-1; D unclear. The germline V and J ends were trimmed by 4 bases and 4 bases, with 4 bases remaining between them. The CDR3 length is 11 residues. The CDR3 sequence is CASSYLTEAFF. The CDR3 DNA reads as TGTGCCAGCAGTTATCTCACTGAAGCTTTCTTT.